Here is one TCR beta chain with its context. Antigen: not known. The germline V and J ends were trimmed by 5 bases and 3 bases, with 11 bases remaining between them. There are 14 residues in the CDR3. Germline V CDR1 and CDR2: MNHNY, SVGAGI (reference sequence). This entry is derived from a study of cytomegalovirus exposure and HLA in healthy donors. Donors were nominally healthy when sampled, though unrecorded immune exposures were likely. The PCR had 60 Vbeta and 13 Jbeta primers. Clones were sequenced by immunoSEQ multiplex PCR, and TCRdb holds only the in-frame ones, with some missing. Here the sample spans 120,000 or so clones, around three quarters being singletons. Study results and limitations: Later examination showed HLA-associated TCR beta chains had greater clonal expansion than equally common others.

The genes are TRBV6-6 and TRBJ1-5, with TRBD1 as a possible D gene (6 bases). The TCR comes from a man younger than 35 in good health and CMV-seronegative. The sequencing input was PBMCs. As DNA, the CDR3 is TGTGCCAGCAGTCTGGGACAAAACAATCAGCCCCAGCATTTT. Encoded protein: CASSLGQNNQPQHF.